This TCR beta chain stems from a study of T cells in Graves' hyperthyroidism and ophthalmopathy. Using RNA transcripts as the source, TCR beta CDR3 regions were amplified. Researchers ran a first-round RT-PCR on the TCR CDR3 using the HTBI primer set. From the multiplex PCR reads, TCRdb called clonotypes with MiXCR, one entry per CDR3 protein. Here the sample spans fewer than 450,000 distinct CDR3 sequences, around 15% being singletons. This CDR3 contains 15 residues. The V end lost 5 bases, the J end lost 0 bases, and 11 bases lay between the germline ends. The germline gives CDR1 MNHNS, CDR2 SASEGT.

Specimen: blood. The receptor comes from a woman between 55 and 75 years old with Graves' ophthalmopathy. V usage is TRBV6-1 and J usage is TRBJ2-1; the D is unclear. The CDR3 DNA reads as TGTGCCAGCAGTTCTGACTCGTCCTCCTACAATGAGCAGTTCTTC. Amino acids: CASSSDSSSYNEQFF.